This TCR beta chain appears in the sequencing data of a study of blood T cell repertoires in COVID-19. On the study more broadly: COVID-19 samples collected from the United States, Italy and Spain covered acute and convalescent phases. The cDNA or gDNA used as material had been derived from T cells, B-cell-depleted T cells, or PBMCs.

Source study methods: By means of reference gene primer amplification, nucleated cell counts were estimated. The assay was immunoSEQ multiplex PCR, and TCRdb's table has in-frame clones only and misses some. Clone size and the V and J calls come from that table; the DNA yielded D and trimming. The sample consists of 100,000 to 150,000 clones, around 87% of them appearing once. With 6 bases removed from V and 1 base from J, the gap between germline ends came to 12 bases. The CDR3 contains 14 residues. Germline CDR1 is MDHEN and CDR2 is SYDVKM. The TCR was taken from a woman aged 55-70 years with acute or convalescent COVID-19. Material for sequencing was peripheral blood. This chain joins TRBV28 and TRBJ1-1, with D possibly matching TRBD1 (6 bases). The DNA of the CDR3 is TGTGCCAGCAGACCCAGGGGCAGGAACACTGAAGCTTTCTTT. It specifies CASRPRGRNTEAFF.